This T cell receptor beta chain was captured in a study of long-term antiretroviral therapy in people with HIV. About this clone itself: The antigen is undetermined.

Survey level was the resolution at which the v3.0 immunoSEQ assay ran. Here immunoSEQ multiplex PCR was the method, and the copy in TCRdb shows in-frame clones only, minus some. The table records roughly 28,000 clones, nearly 95% of them present only once. Trimming left V 4 bases short and J 0 bases short, with 13 bases between. There are 15 residues in the CDR3. The germline V gene has CDR1 LGHNA and CDR2 YNFKEQ. General study findings and limits: Clonal populations expanded prior to ART predominated within the repertoire at all time points. Transplant-donor-level diversity was not reached after ART, though diversity increased.

V usage is TRBV4-2 and J usage is TRBJ2-7, with no clear D. The material sequenced was unsorted PBMCs, taken around 6 years after starting antiretroviral therapy. This receptor was identified in a man aged 30 to 39 with HIV. This chain's CDR3 is CASSLLPLGSYEQYF. CDR3 nucleotides: TGTGCCAGCAGCCTACTCCCATTGGGCTCCTACGAGCAGTACTTC.